Listed here are 30 T cell receptor beta chains from one sample, sequenced in a study of cytomegalovirus exposure and HLA in healthy donors. PCR used 60 Vbeta primers and 13 Jbeta primers. TCRdb's copy holds only in-frame clones and misses some; the assay was immunoSEQ multiplex PCR. The sample holds 90,000 or so clones, around 70% seen once. The sequenced sample consisted of PBMCs. The receptors come from a woman between 50 and 59 years old in good health and CMV-seropositive.

The V call is TRBV5-1, the J call TRBJ2-2, with TRBD2 as a possible D gene (5 bases). This CDR3 contains 18 residues. V lost 1 base and J lost 4, with 20 bases in between. CDR1 SGHRS and CDR2 YFSETQ come from the germline V gene. The CDR3 nucleotides read TGCGCCAGCAGCTTGAGAGGACTCCCAACGGGAACCACCGGGGAGCTGTTTTTT. Translation gives CASSLRGLPTGTTGELFF. The full variable domain, its missing parts supplied by reference TRBV5-1 and TRBJ2-2, is KAGVTQTPRYLIKTRGQQVTLSCSPISGHRSVSWYQQTPGQGLQFLFEYFSETQRNKGNFPGRFSGRQFSNSRSEMNVSTLELGDSALYLCASSLRGLPTGTTGELFFGEGSRLTVL.

The chain combines TRBV5-1 with TRBJ1-4; 10 nucleotides align to TRBD1. Unmatched junction bases numbered 5, after V lost 1 base and J lost 8 bases. CDR3 length equals 15 residues. The germline CDR1 and CDR2 sequences are SGHRS and YFSETQ. CDR3 coding DNA: TGCGCCAGCAGCTTGAAAGGACAGGGGGGAGAAAAACTGTTTTTT. Amino acid sequence: CASSLKGQGGEKLFF.

The V and J genes are TRBV2 and TRBJ1-4, with D unresolved. Germline V gene sequence: CDR1 SNHLY, CDR2 FYNNEI. Between the trimmed V and J ends, which lost 7 bases and 11 bases, there was a span of 14 bases. This CDR3 has 12 amino acids. The CDR3 DNA sequence: TGTGCCAGCACTACAGAGGGTTGGAAACTGTTTTTT. The encoded protein is CASTTEGWKLFF.

The chain links TRBV6-5 to TRBJ2-5; D perhaps matches TRBD2 (6 bases). The end of the DNA is better explained by TRBJ2-7, so the J call may be wrong. CDR1 MNHEY and CDR2 SVGAGI come from the germline V gene. This CDR3 comprises 14 residues. The CDR3 bases are TGTGCCAGCACCACCTTGGGAGGAGGATACGAGCAGTACTTC. This gives the protein CASTTLGGGYEQYF.

V usage is TRBV5-1 and J usage is TRBJ2-2; 7 positions match TRBD2. Germline V gives CDR1 SGHRS, CDR2 YFSETQ. The CDR3 loop spans 16 amino acids. J lost 6 bases, V lost 2 bases, and 10 bases had no gene match. CDR3 nucleotides: TGCGCCAGCAGCTTATCGTGGAGCGGGATTTCCGGGGAGCTGTTTTTT. This gives the protein CASSLSWSGISGELFF.

V usage is TRBV7-9 and J usage is TRBJ1-1; 8 bases are shared with TRBD1. V trimming: 3 bases; J trimming: 1 base; junction bases outside the gene matches: 4. Germline assignment: CDR1 SEHNR and CDR2 FQNEAQ (reference sequence). This CDR3 comprises 15 residues. The CDR3 region has the DNA TGTGCCAGCAGCTTCAGGGGGCAGGCGAACACTGAAGCTTTCTTT. Translated, it gives CASSFRGQANTEAFF.

The V and J genes are TRBV9 and TRBJ2-7, with D possibly matching TRBD2 (5 bases). Germline assignment: CDR1 SGDLS and CDR2 YYNGEE. The CDR3 runs to 13 residues. V was clipped by 3 bases and J by 7 bases, with 14 bases between them. The CDR3 DNA follows: TGTGCCAGCAGCGCGGCGGACTTTGGGGAGCAGTACTTC. This gives the protein CASSAADFGEQYF. Full variable domain (remainder filled in from reference TRBV9 and TRBJ2-7): DSGVTQTPKHLITATGQRVTLRCSPRSGDLSVYWYQQSLDQGLQFLIQYYNGEERAKGNILERFSAQQFPDLHSELNLSSLELGDSALYFCASSAADFGEQYFGPGTRLTVT.

V gene TRBV11-2 combines with J gene TRBJ2-2; a weak D match, TRBD2 (5 bases). CDR1 and CDR2 from the germline V gene are SGHAT and FQNNGV. Deletions cut 2 bases from V and 0 bases from J, with 7 bases between. This CDR3 has 15 residues. CDR3 loop: CASSLSGTNTGELFF. CDR3 DNA sequence: TGTGCCAGCAGCTTAAGCGGAACGAACACCGGGGAGCTGTTTTTT. Drawing the rest from reference TRBV11-2 and TRBJ2-2, the complete variable domain is EAGVAQSPRYKIIEKRQSVAFWCNPISGHATLYWYQQILGQGPKLLIQFQNNGVVDDSQLPKDRFSAERLKGVDSTLKIQPAKLEDSAVYLCASSLSGTNTGELFFGEGSRLTVL.

The chain combines TRBV29-1 with TRBJ2-1, with D perhaps matching TRBD2 (5 bases). The V and J ends lost 7 bases and 7 bases respectively, with 17 bases between them. The CDR3 covers 13 residues. CDR1 is SQVTM and CDR2 is ANQGSEA in the germline V gene. The CDR3 region has the DNA TGCAGCGGGGTCACGGACTCTTTGAATGAGCAGTTCTTC. Its protein product is CSGVTDSLNEQFF.

This clone was observed a single time. The rearrangement links TRBV2 to TRBJ1-5, with a weak D call TRBD1 (6 bases). CDR3 size: 15 residues. Trimming cost V 3 bases and J 6 bases, with 15 bases left between them. Per the germline V gene, CDR1 is SNHLY and CDR2 is FYNNEI. This chain's CDR3 is CASSDRGASAQPQHF. CDR3 DNA sequence: TGTGCCAGCAGTGATCGGGGGGCATCGGCTCAGCCCCAGCATTTT.

The rearrangement joins TRBV19 to TRBJ2-5; 7 positions agree with TRBD2. The length of the CDR3 is 16 residues. Germline V CDR1 and CDR2: LNHDA, SQIVND (reference sequence). V shed 7 bases and J 0 bases; nucleotides not matched to a gene: 11. This CDR3 is CASTPSGDGYQETQYF. Here the CDR3 DNA reads TGTGCCAGTACCCCCAGCGGGGACGGGTACCAAGAGACCCAGTACTTC. The whole variable domain, filled in from reference TRBV19 and TRBJ2-5, reads DGGITQSPKYLFRKEGQNVTLSCEQNLNHDAMYWYRQDPGQGLRLIYYSQIVNDFQKGDIAEGYSVSREKKESFPLTVTSAQKNPTAFYLCASTPSGDGYQETQYFGPGTRLLVL.

This sequence joins TRBV18 and TRBJ2-3; 13 bases map to TRBD2. Germline V gene data show CDR1 as KGHSH and CDR2 as LQKENI. The V and J ends lost 6 bases and 4 bases, in that order; junction bases with no gene match: 4. CDR3 size: 15 residues. This CDR3 is CASSPGLAGADTQYF. The CDR3 DNA sequence: TGTGCCAGCTCCCCCGGACTAGCGGGAGCAGATACGCAGTATTTT.

With regard to this clone: Other DNA sequences of this sample code for an identical CDR3. The V gene is TRBV28, the J gene TRBJ2-5, with 7 positions matching TRBD1. CDR1 is MDHEN, CDR2 SYDVKM, per germline. Germline trimming cut 5 bases from V and 4 bases from J; bases unmatched to any gene: 7. The CDR3 sequence is 14 residues long. CDR3 amino acids: CASSTNRGRETQYF. The DNA for the CDR3 is TGTGCCAGCAGTACCAACAGGGGAAGAGAGACCCAGTACTTC.

This clone was counted a few times. The J gene is TRBJ1-1, the V gene TRBV29-1, with a possible D match to TRBD1 (6 bases). Germline assignment: CDR1 SQVTM and CDR2 ANQGSEA. The CDR3 extends over 14 amino acids. Trimming left V 3 bases short and J 0 bases short, with 11 bases between. CDR3 region: CSVDSGVMNTEAFF. The DNA for the CDR3 is TGCAGCGTTGATTCAGGGGTCATGAACACTGAAGCTTTCTTT.

CDR3 amino acids: CASSEDRGRLYEQYF. CDR3 coding DNA: TGTGCCAGCAGTGAGGACAGGGGGCGTCTCTACGAGCAGTACTTC. The rearrangement uses TRBV28 and TRBJ2-7; the match to TRBD1 covers 11 bases. Trimming at V came to 5 bases and at J to 3 bases, leaving 6 bases not matched to a gene. Germline V gives CDR1 MDHEN, CDR2 SYDVKM. The CDR3 has 15 amino acids.

The chain links TRBV5-5 to TRBJ1-5, with TRBD1 matching 10 bases. After removal of 0 bases from V and 0 bases from J, the junction contained 12 bases not matched to a gene. There are 20 residues in the CDR3. Per the germline V gene, CDR1 is SGHKS and CDR2 is YYEKEE (reference sequence). CDR3 sequence (DNA): TGTGCCAGCAGCTTGGGGGACAGGGGATCTCTCCGTAATAGCAATCAGCCCCAGCATTTT. Protein: CASSLGDRGSLRNSNQPQHF.

The rearrangement links TRBV2 to TRBJ1-5; no reliable D call. The CDR3 is made up of 13 amino acids. The V and J ends lost 3 bases and 4 bases respectively, with 7 bases between them. The germline CDR1 and CDR2 sequences are SNHLY and FYNNEI. CDR3 sequence: CASSEGRNQPQHF. The CDR3 DNA sequence: TGTGCCAGCAGTGAGGGCAGGAATCAGCCCCAGCATTTT.

A few counts support this clone. This chain joins TRBV7-8 and TRBJ1-1; the D is unclear. Between the trimmed V and J ends, which lost 3 bases and 5 bases, there was a span of 7 bases. There are 12 residues in the CDR3. Germline CDR1 is SGHVS and CDR2 is FQNEAQ. The CDR3 sequence is CASSFGRTEAFF. DNA of the CDR3: TGTGCCAGCAGCTTCGGCAGGACTGAAGCTTTCTTT.

This sequence joins TRBV2 and TRBJ2-5; D ambiguous. This CDR3 is 12 amino acids long. Germline CDR1 and CDR2: SNHLY and FYNNEI. Trimming removed 4 bases from V and 4 bases from J, with 7 bases in between. The CDR3 region has the DNA TGTGCCAGCAGTGGTAGTGGAGAGACCCAGTACTTC. It codes for CASSGSGETQYF.

V usage is TRBV28 and J usage is TRBJ1-2; a possible D gene is TRBD1 (5 bases). CDR1 and CDR2 from the germline V gene are MDHEN and SYDVKM. The CDR3 spans 13 residues. Trimming took off 2 bases at V and 4 bases at J, with 8 bases between the two ends. CDR3 protein: CASSLQGLYGYTF. CDR3 in DNA: TGTGCCAGCAGTTTACAGGGTCTCTATGGCTACACCTTC.

The J gene is TRBJ1-5, the V gene TRBV6-5, with TRBD1 identical over 7 bases. CDR3 length: 15 amino acids. CDR1 and CDR2 from the germline V gene are MNHEY and SVGAGI. V lost 4 bases, J lost 2 bases, and 5 bases stayed unmatched. CDR3 loop: CASSLTQGRNQPQHF. DNA for the CDR3: TGTGCCAGCAGTTTGACACAGGGGCGCAATCAGCCCCAGCATTTT.

The V gene is TRBV19, the J gene TRBJ1-3; unclear D gene. The CDR3 is made up of 12 amino acids. The germline CDR1 and CDR2 sequences are LNHDA and SQIVND (reference sequence). This CDR3 reads CGTGVSGNTIYF. For the CDR3, the DNA is TGTGGGACGGGAGTCTCTGGAAACACCATATATTTT.

V is TRBV2 and J is TRBJ2-7; a weak D match, TRBD1 (6 bases). The length of the CDR3 is 13 residues. Germline lookup yields CDR1 SNHLY and CDR2 FYNNEI. The V end was cut by 6 bases, the J end by 2 bases, with 11 bases between. Here the CDR3 reads CASRDSGAYEQYF. CDR3 bases: TGTGCCAGCAGGGACAGCGGAGCCTACGAGCAGTACTTC.

This clone was recorded a few times. This chain links TRBV5-6 with TRBJ2-5, with D possibly matching TRBD2 (6 bases). CDR1 and CDR2 from the germline V gene are SGHDT and YYEEEE. The CDR3 has 14 residues. The V gene lost 1 base and the J gene lost 5 bases, with 12 bases spanning the gap. CDR3 in DNA: TGTGCCAGCAGCTTGATTACGGGGGTTGAGACCCAGTACTTC. Its translation: CASSLITGVETQYF.

Here the CDR3 reads CASSQGGGEAFYGYTF. The CDR3 coding sequence is TGCGCCAGCAGCCAAGGTGGAGGTGAGGCCTTCTATGGCTACACCTTC. V usage is TRBV4-1 and J usage is TRBJ1-2; D ambiguous. With 1 base removed from V and 4 bases from J, the gap between germline ends came to 16 bases. The length of the CDR3 is 16 residues. Germline V gives CDR1 MGHRA, CDR2 YSYEKL.

The gene calls are TRBV28 and TRBJ2-7; possible D gene TRBD1, 5 bases. Germline CDR1 is MDHEN and CDR2 is SYDVKM. Trimming took 3 bases from V and 3 from J, leaving 12 bases between them. CDR3 length equals 14 residues. CDR3 DNA: TGTGCCAGCAGTTTTAGGGGCGTCCGCTACGAGCAGTACTTC. This translates into CASSFRGVRYEQYF.

This chain connects TRBV27 to TRBJ2-3; 11 positions match TRBD2. The CDR3 has 15 amino acids. Germline CDR1 MNHEY, CDR2 SMNVEV (reference sequence). V dropped 10 bases and J dropped 6; count of bases not matched to a gene: 12. The CDR3 loop reads CATQALAGVSDTQYF. The CDR3 DNA reads TGTGCCACCCAGGCACTAGCGGGAGTATCGGATACGCAGTATTTT.

J is TRBJ2-7 and V is TRBV7-8, with TRBD1 matching 7 bases. The trim removed 5 bases at V and 6 bases at J, leaving 19 bases unmatched. The CDR3 sequence is 17 residues long. Germline V gene data show CDR1 as SGHVS and CDR2 as FQNEAQ. In DNA, the CDR3 is TGTGCCAGCAGCCTTCTTACGGGACAGTACACTCCTGGCGAGCAGTACTTC. Translation gives CASSLLTGQYTPGEQYF.

The chain joins TRBV4-3 to TRBJ2-5; 11 bases agree with TRBD2. CDR3 size: 13 residues. With V trimmed by 8 bases and J by 5 bases, 4 bases remained unmatched. Germline V CDR1 and CDR2: LGHNA, YSLEER. The CDR3 reads CASSRTSGETQYF. The CDR3 coding sequence is TGCGCCAGCTCCCGGACTAGCGGGGAGACCCAGTACTTC.

This clone was detected a few times. The V and J genes are TRBV28 and TRBJ2-1, with a weak D call TRBD2 (6 bases). CDR1 MDHEN and CDR2 SYDVKM come from the germline V gene. Trimming removed 2 bases at V and 5 bases at J, with 10 bases between. The CDR3 has 14 residues. The CDR3 loop is CASSLAGSNNEQFF. CDR3 nucleotide sequence: TGTGCCAGCAGTTTAGCGGGATCAAACAATGAGCAGTTCTTC.